The present TCR beta chain was sequenced within a study of cytomegalovirus exposure and HLA in healthy donors. This clone was counted only a few times. The germline gives CDR1 GTSNPN, CDR2 SVGIG (reference sequence). The CDR3 extends over 13 amino acids. Trimming cost V 3 bases and J 7 bases; bases outside gene matches: 4. Amplification used 60 Vbeta primers and 13 Jbeta primers. TCRdb keeps only in-frame clones here, not all; method: immunoSEQ multiplex PCR. The profile covers fewer than 150,000 clones, with around three quarters appearing a single time and over 6.5% taken by the ten largest. The genes are TRBV30 and TRBJ1-4; 8 bases line up with TRBD1. Sequencing was done on a sample of PBMCs. This TCR came from a man aged 35-49 years in good health and CMV-seropositive. CDR3 amino acids: CAWSRGLVEKLFF. As DNA, the CDR3 is TGTGCCTGGAGCAGGGGGCTTGTTGAAAAACTGTTTTTT.